This T cell receptor (beta chain) emerged from a study of T cell responses to AZD1222 COVID-19 vaccine (TCRdb year 2021). Study-level background: TCR sequencing was performed for approximately 240 trial participants, of whom around 200 were given two doses of AZD1222 and 26 were given two doses of MenACWY control vaccine. Trial participants were enrolled by age into 18-55, 56-69 and 70-plus year subgroups, with around 140, 26 and 57 TCR-sequenced participants respectively. Study-level results and caveats: Because no day 14 peak-response samples were available, repertoires were characterized only after the peak T cell response. In the small 56-69-year group, the increase in depth fell short of significance, most likely because of low power. After two AZD1222 doses, spike-specific TCR breadth and depth were significantly higher than at day 0 and than in MenACWY recipients. Nearly half of unique spike-specific TCRs reportedly recognized epitopes outside regions mutated in the B.1.351 and B.1.1.7 variants. Participants were mostly white British, with more females than males. The authors suggested clonal diversity may have been underestimated. Only five or six AZD1222 recipients were SARS-CoV-2 seropositive at baseline, limiting conclusions about previously exposed vaccinees. The whole spike protein was spanned by vaccine-associated CD4 TCRs, and dominant responses were seen in regions 160-218 and 743-854.

The sample's time point, from its label and the paper: baseline before first vaccination. Reading the label with the study, this specimen's treatment or condition is: meningococcal conjugate vaccine given as trial control. Samples from vaccinated people were obtained from the UK trials COV001 and COV002, which included a single-blind randomized controlled phase 2/3 trial of AZD1222 (ChAdOx1 nCoV-19) in healthy adults. For TCRbeta chain sequencing, PBMC samples were collected from trial participants at day 0 and at day 28 after the second dose. The CDR3 regions of human TCRbeta chains were subjected to immunosequencing. Per the authors' processing: Repertoire TCRs were matched against a reference library of SARS-CoV-2-specific TCRs generated with the MIRA antigen-specificity platform. Breadth was defined as the fraction of unique TCRs that were SARS-CoV-2-associated, and depth was defined as the fraction of total T cells that were SARS-CoV-2-associated. Using the MIRA data, each spike-specific TCR was assigned both to the spike region to which the TCR was reactive and to a CD4 or CD8 class. Log10-transformed breadth and depth values were compared by one-way ANOVA with Sidak's multiple comparisons tests. Not all clones reach the TCRdb copy of this immuneACCESS table, which keeps in-frame sequences only. Checked studies attribute under half of the gap to unresolved V genes and leave the rest unexplained. The D gene and trimming were derived from the DNA, and the V and J assignments and clone size from that table. Across this sample there are 100,000 to 150,000 clones, with about nine tenths seen only once. Together, the top ten hold 4.4% of the sample.

With respect to this clone: Its binding antigen is unknown. Per-base quality was not reported, and no clone a single base away is much larger than it.

The germline V end is reduced by 4 bases and the J end by 4 bases; junction bases left unmatched: 6. The germline V gene provides CDR1 SGHRS and CDR2 YFSETQ. From cysteine to phenylalanine, the CDR3 is 15 amino acids long. Only CDR3 DNA is held: 45 bases, read in frame from base 1. Sequenced material: peripheral blood, taken on day 0 of MenACWY control vaccination. The TCR originated in an adult in good health. The V and J segments used are TRBV5-1 and TRBJ2-3; 10 junctional bases match TRBD2. CDR3 reads: CASSLPSGSADTQYF. The DNA reads TGCGCCAGCAGCCTTCCTAGCGGGAGTGCAGATACGCAGTATTTT.